The present T cell receptor beta chain was sequenced within a study of beta chain features in type 1 diabetes. Whole-study context: No patient-donor differences in age, gender, total cells or subset yield. General study results and limits: Sampled from patients, naive, central memory and Treg TCRB repertoires appeared more similar than those sampled from healthy donors. PCR might favor shorter templates, equally in patients and controls.

This CDR3 has 16 amino acids. Germline V gives CDR1 SGHRS, CDR2 YFSETQ. V was pared by 3 bases and J by 4 bases, with 7 bases of the junction left unmatched. About this clone itself: Its antigen is unknown.

The investigators reverse transcribed all of the isolated RNA, so they sequenced expressed TCRB transcripts. Some clones are missing from TCRdb's copy, which holds only in-frame ones; the method was immunoSEQ multiplex PCR. The profile shows 120,000 to 150,000 clones, 40% to 55% of them singletons. The sequence was obtained from a man between 18 and 35 years old in good health. Specimen: Tregs from blood. The rearrangement joins TRBV5-1 to TRBJ2-5, with 12 positions matching TRBD1. The CDR3 DNA sequence: TGCGCCAGCAGCTCGGGGGGACAGGGGGCTTCAGAGACCCAGTACTTC. Amino acids: CASSSGGQGASETQYF.